These T cell receptor beta chains were read from a single sample in a study of blood T cell repertoires in COVID-19. Repertoires were generated with immunoSEQ multiplex PCR, while TCRdb's copy carries only in-frame clones and drops some. Counted here are about 240,000 clones, around 88% occurring once; the ten biggest clones make up about 3.5%. Source material: PBMCs or T cells enriched from blood (not recorded which). These receptors were obtained from a woman aged 40 to 50 with acute COVID-19. CDR3s include the opening cysteine and the closing phenylalanine or tryptophan. The D gene is left open where the match is weak. Clone size is not always given. Where it is, it says once, few, many or a class for expanded clones.

j_call: TRBJ2-7
v_call: TRBV7-7
d_call: .
clone_size: .
cdr3_nt: TGTGCTAGCAGCTTAGGGGCCGGACTTGCCTACGAGCAGTACTTC
cdr3_aa: CASSLGAGLAYEQYF

j_call: TRBJ2-1
v_call: TRBV9
d_call: TRBD1
clone_size: .
cdr3_nt: TGTGCCAGCAGCGACAGACCGCACATTCAGGGGGCAGGCAATGAGCAGTTCTTC
cdr3_aa: CASSDRPHIQGAGNEQFF

j_call: TRBJ2-3
v_call: TRBV5-1
d_call: .
clone_size: .
cdr3_nt: TGCGCCAGCAGCTTTAACACGGGACAATCAGATACGCAGTATTTT
cdr3_aa: CASSFNTGQSDTQYF

j_call: TRBJ2-1
v_call: TRBV5-1
d_call: TRBD2
clone_size: .
cdr3_nt: TGCGCCAGCAGCTTAAGCGGGATGGATGAGCAGTTCTTC
cdr3_aa: CASSLSGMDEQFF

j_call: TRBJ2-7
v_call: TRBV2
d_call: TRBD2
clone_size: .
cdr3_nt: TGTGCCAGCAGGCACGGGAGCGGGAACTCCTACGAGCAGTACTTC
cdr3_aa: CASRHGSGNSYEQYF

j_call: TRBJ1-4
v_call: TRBV2
d_call: TRBD1
clone_size: .
cdr3_nt: TGTGCCAGCAGTACCGACAGGGGGGAACAAAAACTGTTTTTT
cdr3_aa: CASSTDRGEQKLFF

j_call: TRBJ1-4
v_call: TRBV20-1
d_call: .
clone_size: .
cdr3_nt: TGCAGTGCCTCAGGGAATGAAAAACTGTTTTTT
cdr3_aa: CSASGNEKLFF

j_call: TRBJ2-1
v_call: TRBV29-1
d_call: TRBD1
clone_size: .
cdr3_nt: TGCAGCGTTGCGAAGGACAGGGGTGAGGACAATGAGCAGTTCTTC
cdr3_aa: CSVAKDRGEDNEQFF

j_call: TRBJ2-1
v_call: TRBV13
d_call: TRBD2
clone_size: .
cdr3_nt: TGTGCCAGCAGGACTAGCGGATACAATGAGCAGTTCTTC
cdr3_aa: CASRTSGYNEQFF

j_call: TRBJ2-7
v_call: TRBV5-4
d_call: TRBD2
clone_size: once
cdr3_nt: TGTGCCAGCAGCTTGCGGGCGGGAGGGCTTTTCGAGCAGTACTTC
cdr3_aa: CASSLRAGGLFEQYF

j_call: TRBJ2-7
v_call: TRBV27
d_call: TRBD2
clone_size: .
cdr3_nt: TGTGCCAGCAGTTTCGTCGGGACTAACCTCTACGAGCAGTACTTC
cdr3_aa: CASSFVGTNLYEQYF

j_call: TRBJ1-3
v_call: TRBV18
d_call: TRBD1
clone_size: .
cdr3_nt: TGTGCCAGCTCACCACCAAAGTCGGGTCGACAGGGGGGAAACACCATATATTTT
cdr3_aa: CASSPPKSGRQGGNTIYF

j_call: TRBJ2-2
v_call: TRBV29-1
d_call: .
clone_size: .
cdr3_nt: TGCAGCGTTGAAGATTTGGAAGAGGCCGGGGAGCTGTTTTTT
cdr3_aa: CSVEDLEEAGELFF